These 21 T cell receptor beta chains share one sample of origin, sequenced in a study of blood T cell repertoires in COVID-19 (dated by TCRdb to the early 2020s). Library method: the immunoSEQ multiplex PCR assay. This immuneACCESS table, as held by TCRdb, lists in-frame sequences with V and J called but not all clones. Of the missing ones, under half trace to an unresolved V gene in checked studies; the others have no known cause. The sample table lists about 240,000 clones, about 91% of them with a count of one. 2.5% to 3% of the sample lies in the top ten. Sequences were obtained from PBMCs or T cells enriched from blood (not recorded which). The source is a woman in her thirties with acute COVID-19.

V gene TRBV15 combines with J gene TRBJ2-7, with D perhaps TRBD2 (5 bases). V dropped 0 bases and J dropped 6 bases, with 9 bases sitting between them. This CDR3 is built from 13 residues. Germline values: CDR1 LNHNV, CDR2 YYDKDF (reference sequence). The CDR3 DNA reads TGTGCCACCAGCAGAGAGGGAGCTGCCGAGCAGTACTTC. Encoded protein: CATSREGAAEQYF.

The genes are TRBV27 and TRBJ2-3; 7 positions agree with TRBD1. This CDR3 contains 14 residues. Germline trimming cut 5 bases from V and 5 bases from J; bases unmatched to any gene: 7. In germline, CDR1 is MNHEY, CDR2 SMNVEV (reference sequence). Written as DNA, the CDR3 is TGTGCCAGCAGTCGTAGACAGGGTGGAGATACGCAGTATTTT. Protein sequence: CASSRRQGGDTQYF.

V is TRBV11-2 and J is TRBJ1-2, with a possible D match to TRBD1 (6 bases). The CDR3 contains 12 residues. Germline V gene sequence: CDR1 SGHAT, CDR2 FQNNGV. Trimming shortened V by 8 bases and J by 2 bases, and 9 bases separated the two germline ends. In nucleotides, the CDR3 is TGTGCCAGCGGACAGATGAACTATGGCTACACCTTC. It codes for CASGQMNYGYTF.

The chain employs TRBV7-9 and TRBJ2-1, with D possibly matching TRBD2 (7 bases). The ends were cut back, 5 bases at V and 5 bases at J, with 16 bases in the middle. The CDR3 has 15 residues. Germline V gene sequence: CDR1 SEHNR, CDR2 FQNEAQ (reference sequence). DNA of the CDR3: TGTGCCAGCAGCGGGAGGGGGGCGGCGGACAATGAGCAGTTCTTC. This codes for CASSGRGAADNEQFF.

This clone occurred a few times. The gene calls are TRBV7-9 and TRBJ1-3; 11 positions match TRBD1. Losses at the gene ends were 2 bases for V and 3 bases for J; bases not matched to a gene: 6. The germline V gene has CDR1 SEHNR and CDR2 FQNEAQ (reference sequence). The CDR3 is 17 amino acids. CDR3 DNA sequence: TGTGCCAGCAGCTTAACCGGGACAGGGGGAGTTGGAAACACCATATATTTT. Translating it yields CASSLTGTGGVGNTIYF.

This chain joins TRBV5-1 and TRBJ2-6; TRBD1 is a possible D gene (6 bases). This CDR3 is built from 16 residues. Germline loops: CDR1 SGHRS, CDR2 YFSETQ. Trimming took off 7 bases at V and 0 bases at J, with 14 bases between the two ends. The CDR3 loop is CASVTDSSSGANVLTF. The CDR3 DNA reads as TGCGCCAGCGTAACGGACAGTTCCTCTGGGGCCAACGTCCTGACTTTC. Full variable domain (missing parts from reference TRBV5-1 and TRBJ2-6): KAGVTQTPRYLIKTRGQQVTLSCSPISGHRSVSWYQQTPGQGLQFLFEYFSETQRNKGNFPGRFSGRQFSNSRSEMNVSTLELGDSALYLCASVTDSSSGANVLTFGAGSRLTVL.

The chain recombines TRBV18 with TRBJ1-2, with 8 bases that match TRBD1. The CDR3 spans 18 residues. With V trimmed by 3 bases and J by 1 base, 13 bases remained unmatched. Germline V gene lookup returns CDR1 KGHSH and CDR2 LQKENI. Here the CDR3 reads CASSPTARTGRSNYGYTF. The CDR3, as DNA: TGTGCCAGCTCACCTACCGCCCGGACAGGGAGAAGTAACTATGGCTACACCTTC.

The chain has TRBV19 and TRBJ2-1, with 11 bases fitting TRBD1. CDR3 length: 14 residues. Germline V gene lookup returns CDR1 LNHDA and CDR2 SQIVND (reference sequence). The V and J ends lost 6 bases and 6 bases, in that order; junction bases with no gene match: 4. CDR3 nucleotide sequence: TGTGCCAGTAGCGGGACAGGGGGAGGCAATGAGCAGTTCTTC. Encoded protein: CASSGTGGGNEQFF.

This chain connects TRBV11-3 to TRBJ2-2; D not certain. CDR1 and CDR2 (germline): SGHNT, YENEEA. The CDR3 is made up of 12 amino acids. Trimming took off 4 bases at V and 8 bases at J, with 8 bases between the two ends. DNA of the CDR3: TGTGCCAGCAGCTCCACCAGGGGGGAGCTGTTTTTT. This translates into CASSSTRGELFF.

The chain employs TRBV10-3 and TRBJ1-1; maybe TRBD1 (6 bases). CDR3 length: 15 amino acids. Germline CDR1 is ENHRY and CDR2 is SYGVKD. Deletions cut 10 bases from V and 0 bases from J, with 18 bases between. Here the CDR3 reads CATKDSTRLNTEAFF. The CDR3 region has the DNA TGTGCCACCAAGGACAGCACACGGTTGAACACTGAAGCTTTCTTT.

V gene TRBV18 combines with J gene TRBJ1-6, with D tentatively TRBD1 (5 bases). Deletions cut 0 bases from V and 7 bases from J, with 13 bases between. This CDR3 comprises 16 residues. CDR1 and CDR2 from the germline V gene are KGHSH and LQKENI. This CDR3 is CASSPPGGVNNSPLHF. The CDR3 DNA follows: TGTGCCAGCTCACCACCTGGGGGGGTTAACAATTCACCCCTCCACTTT.

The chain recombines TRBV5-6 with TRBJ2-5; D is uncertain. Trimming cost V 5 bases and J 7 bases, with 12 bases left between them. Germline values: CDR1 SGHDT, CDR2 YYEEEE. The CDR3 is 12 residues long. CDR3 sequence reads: CASRKRIGTQYF. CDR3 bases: TGTGCCAGCAGGAAGCGAATCGGGACCCAGTACTTC. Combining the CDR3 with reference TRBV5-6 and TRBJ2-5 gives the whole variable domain DAGVTQSPTHLIKTRGQQVTLRCSPKSGHDTVSWYQQALGQGPQFIFQYYEEEERQRGNFPDRFSGHQFPNYSSELNVNALLLGDSALYLCASRKRIGTQYFGPGTRLLVL.

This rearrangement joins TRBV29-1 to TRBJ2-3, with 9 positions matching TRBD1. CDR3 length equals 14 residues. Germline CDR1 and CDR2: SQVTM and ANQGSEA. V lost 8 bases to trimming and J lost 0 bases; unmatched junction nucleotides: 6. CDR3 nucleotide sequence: TGCAGCTACGGACAGGGGTTGAGCACAGATACGCAGTATTTT. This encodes CSYGQGLSTDTQYF.

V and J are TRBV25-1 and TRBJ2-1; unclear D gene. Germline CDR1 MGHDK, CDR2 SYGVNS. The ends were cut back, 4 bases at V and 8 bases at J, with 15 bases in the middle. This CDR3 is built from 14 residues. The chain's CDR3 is CASSGQLETDEQFF. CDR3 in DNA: TGTGCCAGCAGTGGTCAACTGGAGACGGATGAGCAGTTCTTC.

Here the CDR3 reads CASSNRQGANSPLHF. In DNA form, the CDR3 reads TGCGCCAGCAGTAATAGACAGGGGGCGAATTCACCCCTCCACTTT. The chain uses TRBV10-2 and TRBJ1-6; the match to TRBD1 covers 10 bases. Germline-derived CDR1 and CDR2 are WSHSY and SAAADI. V shed 5 bases, J shed 7 bases, and the junction held 5 bases outside the gene matches. This CDR3 contains 15 residues.

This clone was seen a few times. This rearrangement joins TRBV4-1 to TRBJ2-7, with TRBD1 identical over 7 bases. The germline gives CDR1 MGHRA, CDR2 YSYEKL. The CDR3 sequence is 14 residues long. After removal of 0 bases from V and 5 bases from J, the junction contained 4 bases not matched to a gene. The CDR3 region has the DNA TGCGCCAGCAGCCAAGATCGGACAGGTAACGAGCAGTACTTC. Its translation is CASSQDRTGNEQYF.

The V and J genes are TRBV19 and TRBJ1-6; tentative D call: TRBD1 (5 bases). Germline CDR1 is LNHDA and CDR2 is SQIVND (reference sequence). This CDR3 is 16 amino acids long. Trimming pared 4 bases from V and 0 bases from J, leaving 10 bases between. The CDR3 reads CASSRSRGSYNSPLHF. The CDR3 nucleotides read TGTGCCAGTAGTAGGAGTAGGGGCTCCTATAATTCACCCCTCCACTTT. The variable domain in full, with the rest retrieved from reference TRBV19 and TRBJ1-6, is DGGITQSPKYLFRKEGQNVTLSCEQNLNHDAMYWYRQDPGQGLRLIYYSQIVNDFQKGDIAEGYSVSREKKESFPLTVTSAQKNPTAFYLCASSRSRGSYNSPLHFGNGTRLTVT.

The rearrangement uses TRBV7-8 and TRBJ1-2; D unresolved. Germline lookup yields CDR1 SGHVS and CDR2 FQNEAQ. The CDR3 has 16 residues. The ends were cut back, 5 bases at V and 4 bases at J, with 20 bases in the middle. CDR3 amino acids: CASSPKRVSGIYGYTF. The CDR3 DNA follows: TGTGCCAGCAGCCCCAAGAGGGTCAGTGGCATCTATGGCTACACCTTC.

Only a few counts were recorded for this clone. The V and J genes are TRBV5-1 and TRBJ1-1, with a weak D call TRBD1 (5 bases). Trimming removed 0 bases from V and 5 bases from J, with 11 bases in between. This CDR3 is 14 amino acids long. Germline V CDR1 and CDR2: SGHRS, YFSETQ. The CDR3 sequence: CASSLDQGGTEAFF. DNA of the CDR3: TGCGCCAGCAGCTTGGACCAGGGAGGAACTGAAGCTTTCTTT.

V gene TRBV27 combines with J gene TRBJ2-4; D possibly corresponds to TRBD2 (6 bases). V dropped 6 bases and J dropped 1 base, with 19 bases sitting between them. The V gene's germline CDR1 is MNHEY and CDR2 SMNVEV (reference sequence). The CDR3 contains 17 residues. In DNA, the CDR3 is TGTGCCAGCAGCCTAACGGGGGACCCACCGGCCAAAAACATTCAGTACTTC. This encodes CASSLTGDPPAKNIQYF.

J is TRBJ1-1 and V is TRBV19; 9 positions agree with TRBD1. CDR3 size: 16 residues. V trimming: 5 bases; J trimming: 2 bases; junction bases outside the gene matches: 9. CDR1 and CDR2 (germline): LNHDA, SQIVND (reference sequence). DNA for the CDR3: TGTGCCAGTAGTCCCCTCCGGGACAGGGTTAACACTGAAGCTTTCTTT. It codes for CASSPLRDRVNTEAFF. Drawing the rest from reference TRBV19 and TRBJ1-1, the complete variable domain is DGGITQSPKYLFRKEGQNVTLSCEQNLNHDAMYWYRQDPGQGLRLIYYSQIVNDFQKGDIAEGYSVSREKKESFPLTVTSAQKNPTAFYLCASSPLRDRVNTEAFFGQGTRLTVV.